These T cell receptor beta chains were read from a single sample in a study of regulatory T cells in long-lasting Graves disease. TCRdb reprocessed the multiplex PCR reads via MiXCR and lists one record per CDR3 protein. The repertoire consists of 400,000 to 450,000 distinct CDR3 sequences, with roughly a quarter occurring once and the leading ten covering roughly 28%. The specimen was peripheral blood mononuclear cells (PBMCs), collected when the disease was refractory, from a patient treated with antithyroid drugs. Source of these receptors: a female donor with Graves disease. CDR3s include the opening cysteine and the closing phenylalanine or tryptophan. Each record gives: CDR3 protein, CDR3 DNA, D gene, J gene, clone size, V gene. A D gene is named only where the DNA matches it firmly. Expanded clones get a size class; other rows say once, few or many, or leave the size out.

CDR3aa: CASSLITSDNAEQYF
CDR3nt: TGCGCCAGCAGCTTGATTACTAGCGATAACGCCGAGCAGTACTTC
d_gene: TRBD2
j_gene: TRBJ2-7
abundance: NA
v_gene: TRBV5-1

CDR3aa: CASSYPLRSDTQYF
CDR3nt: TGTGCCAGCAGCTATCCCCTAAGATCAGATACGCAGTATTTT
d_gene: NA
j_gene: TRBJ2-3
abundance: NA
v_gene: TRBV7-2

CDR3aa: CSVEVIAAIQETQYF
CDR3nt: TGCAGCGTTGAAGTAATAGCGGCCATCCAAGAGACCCAGTACTTC
d_gene: NA
j_gene: TRBJ2-5
abundance: many
v_gene: TRBV29-1

CDR3aa: CASSLMGGGIVYEQYF
CDR3nt: TGTGCCAGCAGTTTAATGGGAGGAGGTATCGTTTACGAGCAGTACTTC
d_gene: NA
j_gene: TRBJ2-7
abundance: many
v_gene: TRBV27

CDR3aa: CASSPTTGANTEAFF
CDR3nt: TGTGCCAGCAGTCCTACGACAGGCGCGAACACTGAAGCTTTCTTT
d_gene: NA
j_gene: TRBJ1-1
abundance: many
v_gene: TRBV28

CDR3aa: CASMSSRSYEQYF
CDR3nt: TGTGCCAGCATGTCTAGTCGTTCCTACGAGCAGTACTTC
d_gene: NA
j_gene: TRBJ2-7
abundance: few
v_gene: TRBV28

CDR3aa: CASQMYGTGANVLTF
CDR3nt: TGTGCCAGCCAAATGTACGGGACCGGGGCCAACGTCCTGACTTTC
d_gene: NA
j_gene: TRBJ2-6
abundance: many
v_gene: TRBV18

CDR3aa: CASSFVNPGANVLTF
CDR3nt: TGTGCCAGCAGTTTCGTGAACCCTGGGGCCAACGTCCTGACTTTC
d_gene: NA
j_gene: TRBJ2-6
abundance: few
v_gene: TRBV28

CDR3aa: CAWSVGGEKLFF
CDR3nt: TGTGCCTGGAGTGTAGGGGGTGAAAAACTGTTTTTT
d_gene: NA
j_gene: TRBJ1-4
abundance: many
v_gene: TRBV30

CDR3aa: CSAQTGISGNTIYF
CDR3nt: TGCAGTGCCCAGACAGGGATCAGTGGAAACACCATATATTTT
d_gene: TRBD1
j_gene: TRBJ1-3
abundance: NA
v_gene: TRBV20-1

CDR3aa: CASSQDASGYEQYF
CDR3nt: TGTGCCAGCAGCCAAGACGCTAGCGGGTACGAGCAGTACTTC
d_gene: TRBD2
j_gene: TRBJ2-7
abundance: NA
v_gene: TRBV3-1

CDR3aa: CASTGTSGSGSNEQFF
CDR3nt: TGTGCCAGCACTGGGACTAGCGGGAGCGGGAGCAATGAGCAGTTCTTC
d_gene: TRBD2
j_gene: TRBJ2-1
abundance: NA
v_gene: TRBV25-1

CDR3aa: CASSLEREYEQYF
CDR3nt: TGTGCCAGCAGCTTAGAACGGGAGTACGAGCAGTACTTC
d_gene: NA
j_gene: TRBJ2-7
abundance: many
v_gene: TRBV7-2

CDR3aa: CASSSNGETQYF
CDR3nt: TGTGCCAGCAGTTCTAATGGAGAGACCCAGTACTTC
d_gene: NA
j_gene: TRBJ2-5
abundance: many
v_gene: TRBV28

CDR3aa: CAWRPNNEQFF
CDR3nt: TGTGCCTGGAGACCAAACAATGAGCAGTTCTTC
d_gene: NA
j_gene: TRBJ2-1
abundance: NA
v_gene: TRBV30

CDR3aa: CSVEVLQGRPETQYF
CDR3nt: TGCAGCGTTGAAGTTTTACAGGGTCGACCGGAGACCCAGTACTTC
d_gene: NA
j_gene: TRBJ2-5
abundance: NA
v_gene: TRBV29-1

CDR3aa: CAIYLTEAFF
CDR3nt: TGTGCCATCTACCTTACTGAAGCTTTCTTT
d_gene: NA
j_gene: TRBJ1-1
abundance: NA
v_gene: TRBV10-3

CDR3aa: CSVVQGTEAFF
CDR3nt: TGCAGCGTTGTTCAGGGAACTGAAGCTTTCTTT
d_gene: NA
j_gene: TRBJ1-1
abundance: few
v_gene: TRBV29-1

CDR3aa: CASSNSGMSEQYF
CDR3nt: TGCGCCAGCAGCAATAGCGGGATGTCGGAGCAGTACTTC
d_gene: TRBD2
j_gene: TRBJ2-7
abundance: NA
v_gene: TRBV5-1

CDR3aa: CASSQDGDWFTDTQYF
CDR3nt: TGTGCCAGCAGCCAAGATGGAGATTGGTTCACAGATACGCAGTATTTT
d_gene: NA
j_gene: TRBJ2-3
abundance: NA
v_gene: TRBV14

CDR3aa: CSASRGNSNQPQHF
CDR3nt: TGCAGTGCTAGCAGGGGAAACAGCAATCAGCCCCAGCATTTT
d_gene: NA
j_gene: TRBJ1-5
abundance: many
v_gene: TRBV20-1

CDR3aa: CASSSGTGVVNEQFF
CDR3nt: TGTGCCAGCAGTTCCGGGACAGGGGTTGTCAATGAGCAGTTCTTC
d_gene: TRBD1
j_gene: TRBJ2-1
abundance: once
v_gene: TRBV6-5

CDR3aa: CASSQGQAEAFF
CDR3nt: TGCGCCAGCAGCCAGGGACAGGCTGAAGCTTTCTTT
d_gene: TRBD1
j_gene: TRBJ1-1
abundance: NA
v_gene: TRBV5-1

CDR3aa: CASSDSQGNSYNEQFF
CDR3nt: TGTGCCAGCAGTGATAGTCAGGGCAACTCCTACAATGAGCAGTTCTTC
d_gene: NA
j_gene: TRBJ2-1
abundance: few
v_gene: TRBV2

CDR3aa: CASSLAPVTSGRSSYNEQFF
CDR3nt: TGTGCCAGCAGCTTAGCGCCCGTGACTAGCGGGAGGTCCTCCTACAATGAGCAGTTCTTC
d_gene: TRBD2
j_gene: TRBJ2-1
abundance: NA
v_gene: TRBV7-6

CDR3aa: CASSQDLPGIEGYTF
CDR3nt: TGTGCCAGCAGCCAAGATCTGCCTGGGATCGAGGGCTACACCTTC
d_gene: NA
j_gene: TRBJ1-2
abundance: few
v_gene: TRBV3-1

CDR3aa: CASSLSRDRGYVNTEAFF
CDR3nt: TGCGCCAGCAGCTTGTCCCGGGACAGGGGGTATGTGAACACTGAAGCTTTCTTT
d_gene: TRBD1
j_gene: TRBJ1-1
abundance: once
v_gene: TRBV5-1

CDR3aa: CAWAQGNQPQHF
CDR3nt: TGTGCCTGGGCTCAGGGGAATCAGCCCCAGCATTTT
d_gene: NA
j_gene: TRBJ1-5
abundance: once
v_gene: TRBV30

CDR3aa: CASSFGTVNSGAGFQHF
CDR3nt: TGTGCCAGCAGTTTTGGGACAGTGAACTCCGGCGCCGGTTTTCAGCATTTT
d_gene: TRBD1
j_gene: TRBJ1-5
abundance: NA
v_gene: TRBV12-3/TRBV12-4

CDR3aa: CATTDRATDTQYF
CDR3nt: TGTGCCACTACAGACAGGGCGACAGATACGCAGTATTTT
d_gene: TRBD1
j_gene: TRBJ2-3
abundance: NA
v_gene: TRBV6-1

CDR3aa: CASSREGPSADTQYF
CDR3nt: TGCGCCAGCAGCAGGGAGGGCCCAAGCGCAGATACGCAGTATTTT
d_gene: TRBD2
j_gene: TRBJ2-3
abundance: NA
v_gene: TRBV5-1

CDR3aa: CSVVEQVNTEAFF
CDR3nt: TGCAGCGTAGTCGAACAGGTAAACACTGAAGCTTTCTTT
d_gene: NA
j_gene: TRBJ1-1
abundance: few
v_gene: TRBV29-1

CDR3aa: CAWRWTGAYEQYF
CDR3nt: TGTGCCTGGAGATGGACAGGGGCATACGAGCAGTACTTC
d_gene: TRBD1
j_gene: TRBJ2-7
abundance: NA
v_gene: TRBV30

CDR3aa: CASSEVSRYEQYF
CDR3nt: TGTGCCAGCAGTGAAGTTTCCCGCTACGAGCAGTACTTC
d_gene: NA
j_gene: TRBJ2-7
abundance: few
v_gene: TRBV6-1

CDR3aa: CASSLATGSVYEQYF
CDR3nt: TGTGCCAGCAGCTTAGCGACAGGGAGTGTCTACGAGCAGTACTTC
d_gene: TRBD1
j_gene: TRBJ2-7
abundance: many
v_gene: TRBV7-2

CDR3aa: CASSLPGLTYEQYF
CDR3nt: TGTGCCAGCAGCTTGCCGGGACTTACCTACGAGCAGTACTTC
d_gene: NA
j_gene: TRBJ2-7
abundance: many
v_gene: TRBV7-2

CDR3aa: CASSLPGGYPGQPQHF
CDR3nt: TGTGCCAGTAGCCTGCCGGGGGGGTACCCAGGTCAGCCCCAGCATTTT
d_gene: NA
j_gene: TRBJ1-5
abundance: few
v_gene: TRBV19